The text below deals with one T cell receptor (beta chain). The data originate from a study of blood T cell repertoires in COVID-19. The method was immunoSEQ multiplex PCR; TCRdb's version includes in-frame clones alone and lacks a portion of them. Of fewer than 130,000 clones in the sample, roughly 71% are singletons; the top ten hold roughly 6%. CDR3 size: 13 residues. V dropped 2 bases and J dropped 2 bases, with 6 bases sitting between them. CDR1 and CDR2 (germline): MNHNS, SASEGT. This sequence joins TRBV6-1 and TRBJ1-2; perhaps TRBD1 as D (5 bases). The sequenced sample was peripheral blood. This TCR was sampled from a man at least 80 years old with acute or convalescent COVID-19. The CDR3 spells CASSESGNYGYTF. CDR3 DNA sequence: TGTGCCAGCAGTGAATCAGGGAACTATGGCTACACCTTC.